The present T cell receptor (beta chain) was sequenced within a study of T-cell memory formation after mild COVID-19 (dated by TCRdb to the early 2020s). About the investigation overall: TCR sequence clusters from the two donors were largely donor specific. In a couple of donors, T-cell clones that expanded and contracted after mild COVID-19 were tracked by sequencing TCRalpha and TCRbeta repertoires over time. The cohort was made up of two young adult volunteers, one female and one male, who were previously healthy. Points the paper makes about the study in general: SARS-CoV-2 specificity was not confirmed for the second-wave clones peaking on day 37. Contracting CD4+ clones turned up mainly in the CM and EM memory subsets, whereas EMRA was where CD8+ clones were enriched. Some responding clones were detected in pre-infection memory, which suggested that pre-existing cross-reactive memory T cells had joined the SARS-CoV-2 response. The study included only a couple of mild cases, and larger cohorts that include severe cases with pre-infection samples were judged to be necessary. Balanced CD4/CD8 phenotypes were observed for clones contracting from day 15 to 85, whereas a bias towards CD4+ was observed for a second wave of clones expanding from day 15 to 37.

Ficoll-Paque density gradient centrifugation was used to isolate PBMCs. According to the germline V gene, CDR1 reads SGHRS and CDR2 reads YFSETQ. Relative to germline, V is missing 0 bases and J is missing 7 bases, with 4 bases of the junction outside any gene match. Counted from cysteine to phenylalanine, this CDR3 has 15 amino acids. Of all the DNA, just the CDR3 is kept, 45 bases in frame from base 1. The data were produced on an Illumina NovaSeq 6000. Using 5'RACE with constant-segment primers, TCRalpha and TCRbeta cDNA libraries were constructed, with sample barcodes and unique molecular identifiers added in the process. RNA was extracted from every sample with Trizol reagent. Library amplification was performed in two PCR steps, and a second sample barcode and Illumina TruSeq adapters were introduced in the second step. Sequencing of libraries was performed on an Illumina NovaSeq with 2 x 150 bp paired-end reads. In the paper's pipeline: Demultiplexing of reads and collapsing into UMI-guided consensus sequences were performed with migec v1.2.7. Using mixcr v2.1.11, UMI consensuses were aligned to TRA and TRB V and J templates and then assembled into clonotypes. Expanded or contracted clonotypes were those called significant by both edgeR and NoisET, with noise models trained on biological replicates. For edgeR calls, the cutoffs were a false discovery rate-adjusted p below 0.01 and a log2 fold-change threshold of 1. PCA with hierarchical clustering of max-normalized trajectories of the 1000 most abundant clonotypes was used as exploratory dynamics analysis. Separately sequenced CD4+ and CD8+ repertoires were used to assign the CD4 or CD8 phenotype of responding clones. The public sequencing data were trimmed at Q25 with fastp and processed into clonotypes with MiXCR by TCRdb, which kept only in-frame beta chains. Rows matching on CDR3 protein sequence are summarized as one entry with the most common DNA and genes. These V and J calls rely on TCRdb rather than the paper's analysis. This sample holds some 600,000 distinct CDR3 sequences; 15% to 20% were observed only once. The top ten constitute about 7.5% of the sample.

The table lists this clonotype with a few counts. The clone's antigen remains unknown. Base qualities are missing; no much larger clone stands one base away. This chain is built from TRBV5-1 and TRBJ2-1; 10 junctional bases match TRBD1. The source is an adult woman who had mild COVID-19 (a few samples of this study predate the infection). The sample titles of this study are shuffled in the database, so cell type and time point are left out; the donor was told from shared clones. The sequenced material came from PBMCs or a T cell subset sorted from them (not recorded which). The CDR3 amino acid sequence is: CASSLGDRGWNEQFF. The sequence in DNA is TGCGCCAGCAGCTTGGGGGACAGGGGATGGAATGAGCAGTTCTTC. Reference TRBV5-1 and TRBJ2-1 genes cover what lies past the CDR3, so the full variable domain is KAGVTQTPRYLIKTRGQQVTLSCSPISGHRSVSWYQQTPGQGLQFLFEYFSETQRNKGNFPGRFSGRQFSNSRSEMNVSTLELGDSALYLCASSLGDRGWNEQFFGPGTRLTVL.